A single sample gave rise to the 27 T cell receptor beta chains below, sequenced in a study of T cell responses to AZD1222 COVID-19 vaccine. Profiling relied on immunoSEQ multiplex PCR, and the TCRdb table lists in-frame clones only, not all of them. The table lists about 130,000 clones, roughly 91% of them singletons, with approximately 7% in the top ten. This material consisted of peripheral blood, taken 28 days after the second AZD1222 dose. The source is an adult who received the AZD1222 COVID-19 vaccine.

The gene calls are TRBV30 and TRBJ2-7; 8 nucleotides line up with TRBD1. Per the germline V gene, CDR1 is GTSNPN and CDR2 is SVGIG (reference sequence). The CDR3 covers 15 residues. Germline trimming cut 0 bases from V and 2 bases from J; bases unmatched to any gene: 6. CDR3 region: CAWSVLLGQAYEQYF. The DNA of the CDR3 is TGTGCCTGGAGTGTACTTTTGGGACAGGCCTACGAGCAGTACTTC.

This chain links TRBV28 with TRBJ1-5; D gene unclear. The CDR3 covers 17 residues. The germline gives CDR1 MDHEN, CDR2 SYDVKM. The V end lost 5 bases, the J end lost 0 bases, and 17 bases lay between the germline ends. The CDR3 region is CASSPSTLIASNQPQHF. For the CDR3, the DNA is TGTGCCAGCAGTCCGTCGACCCTTATTGCTAGCAATCAGCCCCAGCATTTT. The variable domain in full, with the rest retrieved from reference TRBV28 and TRBJ1-5, is DVKVTQSSRYLVKRTGEKVFLECVQDMDHENMFWYRQDPGLGLRLIYFSYDVKMKEKGDIPEGYSVSREKKERFSLILESASTNQTSMYLCASSPSTLIASNQPQHFGDGTRLSIL.

This clone was recorded only once. This chain connects TRBV12-3 or TRBV12-4 to TRBJ1-5, with 7 nucleotides matching TRBD1. The CDR3 spans 13 residues. Trimming removed 5 bases from V and 5 bases from J; junction bases left unmatched: 3. The CDR3 DNA reads TGTGCCAGCAGTACCGACAGGGATCAGCCCCAGCATTTT. This encodes CASSTDRDQPQHF.

V and J are TRBV2 and TRBJ2-5; 7 nucleotides agree with TRBD2. V dropped 9 bases and J dropped 5; count of bases not matched to a gene: 9. This CDR3 contains 13 residues. CDR1 is SNHLY, CDR2 FYNNEI, per germline. The CDR3, as DNA: TGTGCCAGACGGTATGGGCGGGAGGAGACCCAGTACTTC. It encodes CARRYGREETQYF.

CDR3 sequence (DNA): TGTGCCAGCAGCCAAGATTGGGCAGCAACTAATGAAAAACTGTTTTTT. Translating it yields CASSQDWAATNEKLFF. The rearrangement joins TRBV14 to TRBJ1-4; D remains unclear. Trimming shortened V by 0 bases and J by 0 bases, and 8 bases separated the two germline ends. The germline V gene encodes CDR1 SGHDN and CDR2 FVKESK. The CDR3 runs 16 residues.

The V call is TRBV18, the J call TRBJ2-5, with D unresolved. Germline CDR1 and CDR2: KGHSH and LQKENI. The CDR3 consists of 11 residues. Trimming took 4 bases from V and 5 from J, leaving 5 bases between them. Here the CDR3 reads CASSLSETQYF. DNA of the CDR3: TGTGCCAGCTCACTTTCGGAGACCCAGTACTTC.

V gene TRBV24-1 combines with J gene TRBJ1-3; no firm D call. V gave up 2 bases and J gave up 3 bases, with 7 bases separating them. Germline CDR1 is KGHDR and CDR2 is SFDVKD. The CDR3 spans 14 residues. CDR3 protein: CATSDSWNGNTIYF. As DNA, the CDR3 is TGTGCCACCAGTGATTCATGGAATGGAAACACCATATATTTT.

V is TRBV2 and J is TRBJ1-1; 7 nucleotides agree with TRBD1. The CDR3 spans 13 residues. Germline values: CDR1 SNHLY, CDR2 FYNNEI. Trimming at V came to 8 bases and at J to 8 bases, leaving 11 bases not matched to a gene. The CDR3 coding sequence is TGTGCCAGCGCCCGGGACAGTTACTCGGAAGCTTTCTTT. Its protein product is CASARDSYSEAFF.

This chain joins TRBV9 and TRBJ2-2; 9 bases align to TRBD1. The trim removed 7 bases at V and 4 bases at J, leaving 5 bases unmatched. The germline gives CDR1 SGDLS, CDR2 YYNGEE. The CDR3 length is 14 residues. CDR3 bases: TGTGCCAGCCAGGGACAGGGAGGCACCGGGGAGCTGTTTTTT. Translated, it gives CASQGQGGTGELFF.

V gene TRBV3-1 (or the pseudogene TRBV3-2) combines with J gene TRBJ1-1; D may be TRBD1 (6 bases). V was clipped by 5 bases and J by 1 base, with 17 bases between them. The CDR3 has 16 residues. CDR1 and CDR2 (germline): LGHDT, YNNKEL (reference sequence). The CDR3 nucleotides read TGTGCCAGCAGCGATTCTCGTACAGGGACGAACACTGAAGCTTTCTTT. Amino acids: CASSDSRTGTNTEAFF.

This rearrangement joins TRBV7-2 to TRBJ2-6; 9 bases are shared with TRBD1. The germline gives CDR1 SGHTA, CDR2 FQGNSA. The CDR3 has 18 amino acids. The V and J ends lost 2 bases and 3 bases, in that order; junction bases with no gene match: 8. The CDR3 loop is CASSLLTGGIFGANVLTF. The CDR3 nucleotides read TGTGCCAGCAGCTTATTGACAGGGGGAATCTTTGGGGCCAACGTCCTGACTTTC.

The chain has TRBV7-2 and TRBJ1-1; D is unclear. The CDR3 has 14 residues. Germline CDR1 is SGHTA and CDR2 is FQGNSA. V lost 3 bases, J lost 3 bases, and 11 bases lay in between. The CDR3 coding sequence is TGTGCCAGCAGCTTGGGAGTCACCTACACTGAAGCTTTCTTT. Translating it yields CASSLGVTYTEAFF.

The chain combines TRBV7-9 with TRBJ2-7, with D perhaps TRBD2 (5 bases). Trimming cost V 4 bases and J 3 bases, with 7 bases left between them. CDR3 length equals 12 residues. Germline values: CDR1 SEHNR, CDR2 FQNEAQ (reference sequence). The CDR3, as DNA: TGTGCCAGCAGCTCACGGGACTACGAGCAGTACTTC. Its translation: CASSSRDYEQYF. The full variable domain, rest sourced from reference TRBV7-9 and TRBJ2-7, is DTGVSQNPRHKITKRGQNVTFRCDPISEHNRLYWYRQTLGQGPEFLTYFQNEAQLEKSRLLSDRFSAERPKGSFSTLEIQRTEQGDSAMYLCASSSRDYEQYFGPGTRLTVT.

The chain employs TRBV5-1 and TRBJ1-2; D might be TRBD1 (5 bases). CDR1 and CDR2 from the germline V gene are SGHRS and YFSETQ. The CDR3 totals 13 residues. The ends were cut back, 5 bases at V and 4 bases at J, with 12 bases in the middle. Here the CDR3 DNA reads TGCGCCAGCAGGGGGATAGGGGTCTATGGCTACACCTTC. Protein sequence: CASRGIGVYGYTF. The whole variable domain, remainder taken from reference TRBV5-1 and TRBJ1-2, is KAGVTQTPRYLIKTRGQQVTLSCSPISGHRSVSWYQQTPGQGLQFLFEYFSETQRNKGNFPGRFSGRQFSNSRSEMNVSTLELGDSALYLCASRGIGVYGYTFGSGTRLTVV.

The V call is TRBV19, the J call TRBJ2-7, with TRBD1 as a possible D gene (6 bases). This CDR3 has 15 amino acids. Germline-derived CDR1 and CDR2 are LNHDA and SQIVND (reference sequence). V was trimmed by 5 bases and J by 2 bases, leaving 16 bases between them. This chain's CDR3 is CASSPSPQGTYEQYF. The CDR3 nucleotides are TGTGCCAGTAGTCCGTCCCCACAGGGTACCTACGAGCAGTACTTC. Complete variable domain (other parts from reference TRBV19 and TRBJ2-7): DGGITQSPKYLFRKEGQNVTLSCEQNLNHDAMYWYRQDPGQGLRLIYYSQIVNDFQKGDIAEGYSVSREKKESFPLTVTSAQKNPTAFYLCASSPSPQGTYEQYFGPGTRLTVT.

The V call is TRBV6-5, the J call TRBJ1-1, with a weak D call TRBD1 (5 bases). The CDR3 sequence is 13 residues long. Trimming cost V 7 bases and J 0 bases, with 9 bases left between them. Germline V gene data show CDR1 as MNHEY and CDR2 as SVGAGI. CDR3 nucleotide sequence: TGTGCCAGCAAAGGACACATGAACACTGAAGCTTTCTTT. This encodes CASKGHMNTEAFF.

The CDR3 spells CASSVRGTGESPLHF. CDR3 sequence (DNA): TGTGCCAGCAGCGTAAGAGGGACAGGAGAGTCACCCCTCCACTTT. The genes are TRBV9 and TRBJ1-6; 8 positions match TRBD1. Unmatched junction bases numbered 7, after V lost 1 base and J lost 10 bases. There are 15 residues in the CDR3. Germline V CDR1 and CDR2: SGDLS, YYNGEE.

The CDR3 reads CASSLNGGRETQYF. CDR3 DNA sequence: TGTGCCAGCAGTTTAAACGGGGGGAGGGAGACCCAGTACTTC. The J gene is TRBJ2-5, the V gene TRBV6-5; 7 nucleotides line up with TRBD2. The CDR3 runs 14 residues. Germline CDR1 and CDR2: MNHEY and SVGAGI. V shed 4 bases and J 5 bases; nucleotides not matched to a gene: 7.

The chain carries TRBV27 and TRBJ2-5, with a possible D match to TRBD2 (5 bases). Germline V gene lookup returns CDR1 MNHEY and CDR2 SMNVEV (reference sequence). This CDR3 is 15 amino acids long. The V gene lost 5 bases and the J gene lost 4 bases, with 17 bases spanning the gap. DNA of the CDR3: TGTGCCAGCAGTAGGGTGGGAGTAGCTCCAGAGACCCAGTACTTC. Protein: CASSRVGVAPETQYF.

The chain joins TRBV6-5 to TRBJ1-3; 9 nucleotides line up with TRBD1. CDR1 is MNHEY and CDR2 is SVGAGI in the germline V gene. The CDR3 sequence is 15 residues long. V lost 6 bases, J lost 4 bases, and 7 bases stayed unmatched. CDR3 nucleotides: TGTGCCAGCAGCCTACAGGGGGCGAAAGGAAACACCATATATTTT. This codes for CASSLQGAKGNTIYF.

This rearrangement joins TRBV3-1 (or the pseudogene TRBV3-2) to TRBJ1-1; possibly TRBD1 for D (5 bases). V was cut by 3 bases and J by 0 bases, with 14 bases left in between. Looked up from germline, CDR1 is LGHDT and CDR2 is YNNKEL (reference sequence). The CDR3 sequence is 16 residues long. The CDR3 region is CASSQARGILNTEAFF. In DNA, the CDR3 is TGTGCCAGCAGCCAGGCAAGGGGTATCTTGAACACTGAAGCTTTCTTT.

The chain joins TRBV2 to TRBJ1-4, with TRBD1 matching 7 bases. The CDR3 extends over 14 amino acids. V trimming: 8 bases; J trimming: 7 bases; junction bases outside the gene matches: 10. Germline V gene lookup returns CDR1 SNHLY and CDR2 FYNNEI. This CDR3 is CASGATGVSEKLFF. For the CDR3, the DNA is TGTGCCAGCGGAGCAACAGGGGTGTCTGAAAAACTGTTTTTT.

The chain combines TRBV4-2 with TRBJ1-3; no clear D. Germline loops: CDR1 LGHNA, CDR2 YNFKEQ. V lost 1 base and J 0 bases, leaving 10 bases between the germline ends. CDR3 length: 16 amino acids. CDR3 region: CASSQGLGSSGNTIYF. The DNA for the CDR3 is TGTGCCAGCAGCCAAGGGCTTGGCAGCTCTGGAAACACCATATATTTT.

This CDR3 is CASSQDRDYTGELFF. DNA of the CDR3: TGTGCCAGCAGCCAAGACAGGGACTACACCGGGGAGCTGTTTTTT. The chain employs TRBV11-2 and TRBJ2-2; weak D call: TRBD1 (7 bases). V shed 5 bases and J shed 3 bases, with 13 bases lying between them. Germline CDR1 is SGHAT and CDR2 is FQNNGV. The CDR3 length is 15 residues.

The chain couples TRBV5-4 to TRBJ1-2; a weak D match, TRBD1 (5 bases). Trimming removed 1 base from V and 2 bases from J, with 12 bases in between. The CDR3 contains 15 residues. Germline V CDR1 and CDR2: SGHNT, YYREEE (reference sequence). The DNA of the CDR3 is TGTGCCAGCAGCTTGTTACAGGACGGGAACTATGGCTACACCTTC. Protein: CASSLLQDGNYGYTF.

The chain is built from TRBV27 and TRBJ1-4, with TRBD1 matching 8 bases. CDR1 and CDR2 from the germline V gene are MNHEY and SMNVEV (reference sequence). J gave up 7 bases and V 6 bases, and 10 bases lay outside the gene matches. The CDR3 consists of 15 residues. The CDR3 loop reads CASSRQTGVGEKLFF. In DNA, the CDR3 is TGTGCCAGCAGCCGCCAGACAGGGGTTGGTGAAAAACTGTTTTTT.

This chain connects TRBV24-1 to TRBJ2-7; no clear D gene. Deletions cut 11 bases from V and 5 bases from J, with 18 bases between. Germline V gene sequence: CDR1 KGHDR, CDR2 SFDVKD. The CDR3 spans 13 residues. The DNA for the CDR3 is TGTGCCATTAAACTCAGAGTATCCCACGAGCAGTACTTC. It is translated as CAIKLRVSHEQYF.